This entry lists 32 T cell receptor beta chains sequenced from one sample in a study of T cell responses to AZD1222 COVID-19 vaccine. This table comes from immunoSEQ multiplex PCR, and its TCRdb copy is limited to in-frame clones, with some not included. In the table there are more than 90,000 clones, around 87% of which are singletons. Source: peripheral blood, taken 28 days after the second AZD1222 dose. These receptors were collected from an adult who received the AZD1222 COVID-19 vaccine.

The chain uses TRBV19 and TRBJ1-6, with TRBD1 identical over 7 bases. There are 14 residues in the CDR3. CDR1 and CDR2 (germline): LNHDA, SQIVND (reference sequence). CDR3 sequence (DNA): TGTGCTTCCATGGCTCAGGGGGTTGGTTCACCCCTCCACTTT. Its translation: CASMAQGVGSPLHF.

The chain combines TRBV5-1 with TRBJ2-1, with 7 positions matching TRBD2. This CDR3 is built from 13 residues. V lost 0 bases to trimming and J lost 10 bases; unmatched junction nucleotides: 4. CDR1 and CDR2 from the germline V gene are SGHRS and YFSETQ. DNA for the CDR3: TGCGCCAGCAGCTTGGACCCGGGACTAGAGCAGTTCTTC. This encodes CASSLDPGLEQFF.

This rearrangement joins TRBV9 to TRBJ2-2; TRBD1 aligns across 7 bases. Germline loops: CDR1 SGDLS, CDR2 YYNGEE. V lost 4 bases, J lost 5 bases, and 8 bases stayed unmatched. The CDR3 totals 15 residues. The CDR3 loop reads CASSLGGPQTGELFF. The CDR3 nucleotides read TGTGCCAGCAGCTTAGGGGGCCCTCAGACCGGGGAGCTGTTTTTT.

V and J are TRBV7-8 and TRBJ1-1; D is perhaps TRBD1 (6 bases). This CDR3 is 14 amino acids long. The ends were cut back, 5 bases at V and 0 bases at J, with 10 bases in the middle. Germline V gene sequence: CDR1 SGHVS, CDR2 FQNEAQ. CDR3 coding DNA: TGTGCCAGCAGCCTCACAGGGCTGAACACTGAAGCTTTCTTT. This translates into CASSLTGLNTEAFF.

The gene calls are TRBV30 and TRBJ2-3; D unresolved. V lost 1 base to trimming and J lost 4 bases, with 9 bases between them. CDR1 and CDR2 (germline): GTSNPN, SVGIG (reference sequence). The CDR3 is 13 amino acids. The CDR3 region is CAWSGGGADTQYF. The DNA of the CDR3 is TGTGCCTGGAGTGGTGGTGGCGCAGATACGCAGTATTTT.

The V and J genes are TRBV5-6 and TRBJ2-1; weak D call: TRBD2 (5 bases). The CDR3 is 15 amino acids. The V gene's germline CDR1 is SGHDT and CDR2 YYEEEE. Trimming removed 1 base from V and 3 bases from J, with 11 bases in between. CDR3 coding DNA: TGTGCCAGCAGCTTGCGGGATCGGTACTACAATGAGCAGTTCTTC. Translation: CASSLRDRYYNEQFF.

CDR3 amino acids: CASSQDARGGAGNTIYF. The CDR3 nucleotides are TGCGCCAGCAGCCAAGATGCCCGAGGAGGGGCTGGAAACACCATATATTTT. The chain links TRBV4-3 to TRBJ1-3; D is possibly TRBD1 (5 bases). The CDR3 totals 17 residues. With 0 bases removed from V and 2 bases from J, the gap between germline ends came to 14 bases. The germline gives CDR1 LGHNA, CDR2 YSLEER.

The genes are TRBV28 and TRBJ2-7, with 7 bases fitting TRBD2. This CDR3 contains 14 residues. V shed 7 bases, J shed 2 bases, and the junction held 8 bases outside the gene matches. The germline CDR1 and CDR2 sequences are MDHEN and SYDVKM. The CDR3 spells CASTSLAQTYEQYF. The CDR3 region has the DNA TGTGCCAGCACCTCACTAGCGCAAACCTACGAGCAGTACTTC.

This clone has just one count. In DNA, the CDR3 is TGCGCCAGCAGCCCGGACAGGGGAGGCCTTGTCTATGGCTACACCTTC. Amino acids: CASSPDRGGLVYGYTF. J is TRBJ1-2 and V is TRBV5-1; 9 bases are a match to TRBD1. The V and J ends lost 4 bases and 4 bases, in that order; junction bases with no gene match: 11. This CDR3 spans 16 amino acids. The germline V gene encodes CDR1 SGHRS and CDR2 YFSETQ.

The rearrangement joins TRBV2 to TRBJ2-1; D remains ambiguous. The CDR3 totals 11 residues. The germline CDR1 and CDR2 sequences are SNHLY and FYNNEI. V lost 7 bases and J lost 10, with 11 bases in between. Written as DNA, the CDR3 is TGTGCCAGCAACATTTTCCGGGAGCAGTTCTTC. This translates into CASNIFREQFF.

As DNA, the CDR3 is TGTGCCAGCAGCTTGGATGGGGAGCTGTTTTTT. This translates into CASSLDGELFF. The chain has TRBV5-6 and TRBJ2-2, with D unresolved. Trimming pared 0 bases from V and 8 bases from J, leaving 2 bases between. Per germline, CDR1 SGHDT and CDR2 YYEEEE. The CDR3 is 11 residues long.

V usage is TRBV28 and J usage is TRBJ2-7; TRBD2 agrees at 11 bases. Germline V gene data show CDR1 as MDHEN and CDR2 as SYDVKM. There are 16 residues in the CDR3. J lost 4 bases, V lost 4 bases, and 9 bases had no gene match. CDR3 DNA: TGTGCCAGCAGTTCCACACTAGCGGGAGACGCTTACGAGCAGTACTTC. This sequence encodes CASSSTLAGDAYEQYF.

Here the CDR3 DNA reads TGTGCCAGCAGCTTGGATCTGGGGACTGGGGCCAACGTCCTGACTTTC. Its protein is CASSLDLGTGANVLTF. The chain uses TRBV5-6 and TRBJ2-6; D remains ambiguous. Germline loops: CDR1 SGHDT, CDR2 YYEEEE. Trimming shortened V by 0 bases and J by 2 bases, and 9 bases separated the two germline ends. The CDR3 consists of 16 residues. The full variable domain, completed using reference TRBV5-6 and TRBJ2-6, is DAGVTQSPTHLIKTRGQQVTLRCSPKSGHDTVSWYQQALGQGPQFIFQYYEEEERQRGNFPDRFSGHQFPNYSSELNVNALLLGDSALYLCASSLDLGTGANVLTFGAGSRLTVL.

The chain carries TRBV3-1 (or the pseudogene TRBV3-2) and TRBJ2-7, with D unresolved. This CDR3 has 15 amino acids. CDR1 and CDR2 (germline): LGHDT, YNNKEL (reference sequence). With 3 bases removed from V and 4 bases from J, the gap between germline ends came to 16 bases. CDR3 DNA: TGTGCCAGCAGCCACTTACTGGGTTTTATGTACGAGCAGTACTTC. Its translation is CASSHLLGFMYEQYF.

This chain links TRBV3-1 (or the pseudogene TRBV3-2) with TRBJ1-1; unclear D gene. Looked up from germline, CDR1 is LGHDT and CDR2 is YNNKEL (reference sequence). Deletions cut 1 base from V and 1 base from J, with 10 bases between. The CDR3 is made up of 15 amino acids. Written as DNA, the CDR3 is TGTGCCAGCAGCCAAGGCAGACGAGAGAACACTGAAGCTTTCTTT. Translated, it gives CASSQGRRENTEAFF.

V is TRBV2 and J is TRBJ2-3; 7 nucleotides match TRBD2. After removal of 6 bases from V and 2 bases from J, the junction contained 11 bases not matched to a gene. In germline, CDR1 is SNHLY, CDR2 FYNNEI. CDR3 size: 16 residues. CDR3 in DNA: TGTGCCAGCAGGGAAAGCGGGATATGGCTCACAGATACGCAGTATTTT. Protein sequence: CASRESGIWLTDTQYF.

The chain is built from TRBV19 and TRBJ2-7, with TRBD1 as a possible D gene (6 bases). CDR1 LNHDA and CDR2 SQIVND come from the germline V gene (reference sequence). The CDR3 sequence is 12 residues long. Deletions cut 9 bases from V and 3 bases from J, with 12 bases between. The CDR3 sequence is CASTDRSYEQYF. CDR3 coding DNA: TGTGCCAGCACGGACAGAAGCTACGAGCAGTACTTC. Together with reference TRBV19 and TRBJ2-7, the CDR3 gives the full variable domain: DGGITQSPKYLFRKEGQNVTLSCEQNLNHDAMYWYRQDPGQGLRLIYYSQIVNDFQKGDIAEGYSVSREKKESFPLTVTSAQKNPTAFYLCASTDRSYEQYFGPGTRLTVT.

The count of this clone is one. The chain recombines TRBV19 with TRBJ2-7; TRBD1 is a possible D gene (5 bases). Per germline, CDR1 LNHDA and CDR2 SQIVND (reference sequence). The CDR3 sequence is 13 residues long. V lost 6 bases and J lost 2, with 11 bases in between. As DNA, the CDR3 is TGTGCCAGTAGGCGAGCAGGGACCTACGAGCAGTACTTC. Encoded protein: CASRRAGTYEQYF.

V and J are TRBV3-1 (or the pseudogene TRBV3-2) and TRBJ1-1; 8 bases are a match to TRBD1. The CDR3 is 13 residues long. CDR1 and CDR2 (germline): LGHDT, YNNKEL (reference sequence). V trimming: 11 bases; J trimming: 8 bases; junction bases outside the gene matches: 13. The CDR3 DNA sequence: TGTGCCTCGACCGACAGGGGAATGACCGAAGCTTTCTTT. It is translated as CASTDRGMTEAFF.

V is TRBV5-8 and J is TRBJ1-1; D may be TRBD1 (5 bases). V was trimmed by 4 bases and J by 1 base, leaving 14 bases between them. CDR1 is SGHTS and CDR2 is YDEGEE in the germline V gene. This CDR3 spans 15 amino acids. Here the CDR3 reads CASSLRDHRNTEAFF. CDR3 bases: TGTGCCAGCAGCCTACGGGACCACCGGAACACTGAAGCTTTCTTT.

The CDR3 nucleotides read TGTGCCTGGAGGTCGAGAGAGCGGGACGAGCAGTACTTC. This codes for CAWRSRERDEQYF. The V and J genes are TRBV30 and TRBJ2-7, with D perhaps matching TRBD2 (6 bases). This CDR3 has 13 amino acids. V lost 3 bases and J lost 5, with 14 bases in between. The germline V gene has CDR1 GTSNPN and CDR2 SVGIG (reference sequence).

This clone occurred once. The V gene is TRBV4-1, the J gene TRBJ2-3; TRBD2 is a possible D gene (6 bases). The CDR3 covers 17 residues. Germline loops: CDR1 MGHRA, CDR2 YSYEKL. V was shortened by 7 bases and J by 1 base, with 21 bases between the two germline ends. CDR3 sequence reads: CASKVEGTSLGTDTQYF. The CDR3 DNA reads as TGCGCCAGCAAAGTAGAGGGGACTTCTCTTGGCACAGATACGCAGTATTTT.

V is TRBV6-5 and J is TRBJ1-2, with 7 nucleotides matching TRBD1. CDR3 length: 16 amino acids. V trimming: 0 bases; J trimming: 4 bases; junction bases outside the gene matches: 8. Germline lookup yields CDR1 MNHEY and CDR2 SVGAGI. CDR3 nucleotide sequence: TGTGCCAGCAGTTACTCCCCGAGGGACAGTGGCTATGGCTACACCTTC. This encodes CASSYSPRDSGYGYTF.

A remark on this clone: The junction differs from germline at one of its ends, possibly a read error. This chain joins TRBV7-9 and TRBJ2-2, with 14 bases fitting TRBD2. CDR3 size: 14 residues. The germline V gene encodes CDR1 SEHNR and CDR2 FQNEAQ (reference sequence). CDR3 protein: CASSPMTSGRALVF. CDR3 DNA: TGTGCCAGCAGCCCCATGACTAGCGGGAGGGCCCTCGTTTTT.

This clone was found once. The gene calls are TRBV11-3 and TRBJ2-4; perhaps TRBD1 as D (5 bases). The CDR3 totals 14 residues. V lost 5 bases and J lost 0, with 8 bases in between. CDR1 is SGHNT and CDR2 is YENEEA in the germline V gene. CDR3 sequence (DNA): TGTGCCAGCAGCCCCAGGGAAGCCAAAAACATTCAGTACTTC. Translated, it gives CASSPREAKNIQYF.

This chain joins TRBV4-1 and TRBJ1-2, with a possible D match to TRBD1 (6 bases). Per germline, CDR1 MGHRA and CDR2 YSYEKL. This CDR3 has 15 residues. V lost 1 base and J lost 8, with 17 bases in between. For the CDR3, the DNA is TGCGCCAGCAGCCAAGGGGGGGCAAGGGCGCGGGGCTACACCTTC. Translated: CASSQGGARARGYTF.

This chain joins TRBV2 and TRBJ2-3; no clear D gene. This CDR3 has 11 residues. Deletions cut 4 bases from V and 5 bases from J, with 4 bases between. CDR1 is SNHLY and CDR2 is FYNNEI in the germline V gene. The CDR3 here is CASSGRDTQYF. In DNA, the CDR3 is TGTGCCAGCAGTGGACGAGATACGCAGTATTTT.

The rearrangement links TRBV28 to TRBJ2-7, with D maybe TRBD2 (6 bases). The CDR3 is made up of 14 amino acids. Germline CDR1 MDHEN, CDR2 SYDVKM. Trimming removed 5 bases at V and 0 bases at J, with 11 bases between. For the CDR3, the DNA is TGTGCCAGCAGTAGAGCGGGTCTCTCCTACGAGCAGTACTTC. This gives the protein CASSRAGLSYEQYF.

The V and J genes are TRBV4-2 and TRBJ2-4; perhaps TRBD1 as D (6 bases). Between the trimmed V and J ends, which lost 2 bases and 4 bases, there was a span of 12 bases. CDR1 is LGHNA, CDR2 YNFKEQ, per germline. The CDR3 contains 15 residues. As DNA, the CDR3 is TGTGCCAGCAGCCAAATCCGGGACAAAAAAAACATTCAGTACTTC. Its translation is CASSQIRDKKNIQYF.

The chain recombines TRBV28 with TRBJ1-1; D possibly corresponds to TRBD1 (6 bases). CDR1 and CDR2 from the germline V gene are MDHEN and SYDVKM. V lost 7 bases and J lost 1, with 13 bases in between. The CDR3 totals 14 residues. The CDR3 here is CASTPGVRNTEAFF. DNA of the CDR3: TGTGCCAGCACCCCAGGGGTAAGGAACACTGAAGCTTTCTTT.

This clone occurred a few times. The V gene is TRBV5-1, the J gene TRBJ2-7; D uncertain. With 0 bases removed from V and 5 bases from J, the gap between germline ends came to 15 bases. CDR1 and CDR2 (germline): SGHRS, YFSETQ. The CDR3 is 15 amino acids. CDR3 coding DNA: TGCGCCAGCAGCTTGGCACCGGGCCTCTTAAACGAGCAGTACTTC. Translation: CASSLAPGLLNEQYF.

In DNA form, the CDR3 reads TGTGCCAGCAGCTTAACCGGGACAGGGAATGGCTACACCTTC. It encodes CASSLTGTGNGYTF. The chain joins TRBV7-2 to TRBJ1-2; 9 nucleotides align to TRBD1. The J segment lost 6 bases and the V segment lost 2 bases, leaving 4 bases of the junction unmatched. The CDR3 runs to 14 residues. The germline CDR1 and CDR2 sequences are SGHTA and FQGNSA.